This is a list of T cell receptor beta chains from one sample in a study of blood T cell repertoires in COVID-19. Profiled with immunoSEQ multiplex PCR; TCRdb holds only in-frame clones, not every one. The data contain about 140,000 clones, less than 90% of them seen just once; the ten biggest clones take up 8.9%. The sample taken for sequencing was peripheral blood. These receptors came from a man aged 25-40 years with COVID-19, enrolled during active disease. Both conserved end residues are part of each CDR3. The order of the fields is V gene, J gene, D gene, clone size, CDR3 DNA, CDR3 protein. D genes are given only for firm matches. Clone size, where shown, is once, few, many, or a class for clones that have expanded.

TRBV27	TRBJ2-1	TRBD2	.	TGTGCCTCAAGTGGGGGAACTAGCGGGATGTCGTTCTACAATGAGCAGTTCTTC	CASSGGTSGMSFYNEQFF
TRBV7-2	TRBJ2-2	TRBD2	.	TGTGCCAGCAGCCTGGGAGCGGGAGGGGTCACCGGGGAGCTGTTTTTT	CASSLGAGGVTGELFF
TRBV27	TRBJ2-2	.	few	TGTGCCAGCAGTTCGGTCGGTACCCACACCGGGGAGCTGTTTTTT	CASSSVGTHTGELFF
TRBV25-1	TRBJ2-5	TRBD1	.	TGTGCCAGCAGTGCAACAGGGGCCCAAGAGACCCAGTACTTC	CASSATGAQETQYF
TRBV5-1	TRBJ2-7	TRBD1	.	TGCGCCAGCAGCCTGGACAGGGGCTACGAGCAGTACTTC	CASSLDRGYEQYF
TRBV10-3	TRBJ2-6	TRBD2	.	TGTGCCATAGGACTAGCGGGAGGCCCTGGGGCCAACGTCCTGACTTTC	CAIGLAGGPGANVLTF
TRBV30	TRBJ1-5	TRBD1	.	TGTGCCTGGTCCCCGGGACAGGGCCTCAATCAGCCCCAGCATTTT	CAWSPGQGLNQPQHF
TRBV28	TRBJ2-1	.	.	TGTGCCAGCAGTCTGGAGGCCCCTCCCCATGAGCAGTTCTTC	CASSLEAPPHEQFF
TRBV7-8	TRBJ2-1	TRBD1	.	TGTGCCACAGGACAGGGTTCGGCGGATGAGCAGTTCTTC	CATGQGSADEQFF
TRBV6-2/TRBV6-3	TRBJ1-6	TRBD1	.	TGTGCCAGCAGCCTTACCCGAGAGAAGACAGGGAAAGATTCACCCCTCCACTTT	CASSLTREKTGKDSPLHF
TRBV5-1	TRBJ2-3	.	.	TGCGCCAGCAGCTTGTCTCAGGGTGGGCATACGCAGTATTTT	CASSLSQGGHTQYF
TRBV7-9	TRBJ2-3	TRBD2	.	TGTGCCAGCACCCTCGGCACGACTAGCGGGACAGATACGCAGTATTTT	CASTLGTTSGTDTQYF
TRBV6-5	TRBJ2-6	.	.	TGTGCCATACTCTCCGCTGGGGCCAACGTCCTGACTTTC	CAILSAGANVLTF
TRBV7-2	TRBJ2-2	TRBD1	.	TGTGCCAGCAGCTTTGACAGGGGAAACACCGGGGAGCTGTTTTTT	CASSFDRGNTGELFF
TRBV3-1/TRBV3-2	TRBJ2-7	TRBD1	.	TGTGCCAGCAGCCAAGAGGGACAGGGCGCTGACGAGCAGTACTTC	CASSQEGQGADEQYF
TRBV11-2	TRBJ2-3	.	.	TGTGCCAGCAGCTTAGGCACCCGACTAGTGAACACAGATACGCAGTATTTT	CASSLGTRLVNTDTQYF
TRBV7-9	TRBJ1-5	.	few	TGTGCCAGCAGCTTATCCAACACCGATCAGCCCCAGCATTTT	CASSLSNTDQPQHF
TRBV27	TRBJ1-5	.	.	TGTGCCAGCAGTTCAAGGACTGAAAACAATCAGCCCCAGCATTTT	CASSSRTENNQPQHF
TRBV28	TRBJ1-5	TRBD1	.	TGTGCCAGCAGCCGGGACAGGCCTCAGCCCCAGCATTTT	CASSRDRPQPQHF
TRBV28	TRBJ1-1	.	.	TGTGCCAGCAGTTTAACAAGGTGGAGCGCTGAAGCTTTCTTT	CASSLTRWSAEAFF
TRBV7-8	TRBJ1-4	.	.	TGTGCCAGCAGCCTTCGATCAGGCCCAATCGGCGAAAAACTGTTTTTT	CASSLRSGPIGEKLFF
TRBV5-1	TRBJ2-7	TRBD1	.	TGCGCCAGCAGCTTGGACCAGGGGGCGCTTGAGCAGTACTTC	CASSLDQGALEQYF
TRBV5-1	TRBJ2-1	TRBD1	once	TGCGCCAGCAGCTTGGGCGCGGGACAGGGGAGGAATGAGCAGTTCTTC	CASSLGAGQGRNEQFF
TRBV30	TRBJ2-7	TRBD1	.	TGTGCCTGGCGCCGGGACAGGTTAGGCGAGCAGTACTTC	CAWRRDRLGEQYF
TRBV5-6	TRBJ2-5	.	few	TGTGCCAGCAGCTCGGCGGGCCCCCGTGGGACCCAGTACTTC	CASSSAGPRGTQYF
TRBV5-8	TRBJ2-7	TRBD2	.	TGTGCCAGCAGCTTGAGGACTAGCGGACCCTACGAGCAGTACTTC	CASSLRTSGPYEQYF
TRBV7-2	TRBJ1-2	.	.	TGTGCCAGCAGCTCGGACAGTTCTAACTATGGCTACACCTTC	CASSSDSSNYGYTF
TRBV11-2	TRBJ2-2	TRBD2	.	TGTGCCAGCAGCCGTACTAGCGGCCTCAACACCGGGGAGCTGTTTTTT	CASSRTSGLNTGELFF
TRBV28	TRBJ2-7	TRBD2	.	TGTGCCAGCCAGACTAGCCGGAAAAGCTCCTACGAGCAGTACTTC	CASQTSRKSSYEQYF
TRBV11-2	TRBJ2-5	.	.	TGTGCCAGCAGCTTAGGCAGGGCACTCCAAGAGACCCAGTACTTC	CASSLGRALQETQYF
TRBV7-2	TRBJ2-3	.	.	TGTGCCAGCAGCTCATACAGGGCGATGGAGTGGGGAGATACGCAGTATTTT	CASSSYRAMEWGDTQYF
TRBV19	TRBJ1-1	.	.	TGTGCCAGTACCCGGAGCAGTCGGAACACTGAAGCTTTCTTT	CASTRSSRNTEAFF
TRBV30	TRBJ1-5	TRBD1	few	TGTGCCTGGGCCCGGGACAGGGGCACTCAGCCCCAGCATTTT	CAWARDRGTQPQHF
TRBV24-1	TRBJ1-6	.	.	TGTGCCACCAGGATCCGGGACATGAACTCAAATTCACCCCTCCACTTT	CATRIRDMNSNSPLHF
TRBV7-2	TRBJ1-6	TRBD1	.	TGTGCCAGCAGTCCAGACAGGGGGCTTCATAATTCACCCCTCCACTTT	CASSPDRGLHNSPLHF
TRBV19	TRBJ2-2	TRBD2	.	TGTGCCAGTAGTAGGGGGGGAATTAGCGGGAGGACGAACACCGGGGAGCTGTTTTTT	CASSRGGISGRTNTGELFF
TRBV5-4	TRBJ2-3	TRBD2	.	TGTGCCAGCAGTGCGGTCGGGGGGGATACAGATACGCAGTATTTT	CASSAVGGDTDTQYF
TRBV28	TRBJ2-7	TRBD2	once	TGTGCCAGCAGCCTAGCGGGCCAGCGGTACGAGCAGTACTTC	CASSLAGQRYEQYF
TRBV4-3	TRBJ2-2	TRBD2	once	TGCGCCAGCAGCCAAGATGGGAGCGGGAGGGTGGAGCTGTTTTTT	CASSQDGSGRVELFF
TRBV6-1	TRBJ2-7	TRBD2	.	TGTGCCAGCAGTGAAGCGGTACTTAGCGGGAGGGCCTACGAGCAGTACTTC	CASSEAVLSGRAYEQYF
TRBV24-1	TRBJ2-7	TRBD1	.	TGTGCCACCAGTGATTCTCGACAGGGGGCCTACGAGCAGTACTTC	CATSDSRQGAYEQYF
TRBV11-2	TRBJ2-2	.	.	TGTGCCAGCAGCGAGGGAGTCAACACCGGGGAGCTGTTTTTT	CASSEGVNTGELFF
TRBV30	TRBJ2-1	.	.	TGTGCCTGGAGGAGGGCCTCCTACAATGAGCAGTTCTTC	CAWRRASYNEQFF
TRBV7-9	TRBJ2-7	TRBD1	.	TGTGCCAGCAGTATCGACAGGGGCGGTATCCTCCCCCTTGAGCAGTACTTC	CASSIDRGGILPLEQYF
TRBV7-2	TRBJ2-5	TRBD2	.	TGTGCCAGCAGCTCCCGTAGCGGGAGCCAAGAGACCCAGTACTTC	CASSSRSGSQETQYF
TRBV7-3	TRBJ2-5	.	.	TGTGCCAGCAGCTCCTCTGGGGGCCGAGAGACCCAGTACTTC	CASSSSGGRETQYF
TRBV29-1	TRBJ2-5	.	.	TGCAGCTCCTATCAAGAGACCCAGTACTTC	CSSYQETQYF
TRBV7-9	TRBJ2-3	TRBD2	.	TGTGCCAGCAGCTTAGCGGGGGGACTAGCGGGAGATACGCAGTATTTT	CASSLAGGLAGDTQYF
TRBV5-6	TRBJ1-2	TRBD1	.	TGTGCCAGCAGCTTGGCTGTTTGGACAGGGATGGACTATGGCTACACCTTC	CASSLAVWTGMDYGYTF
TRBV6-2/TRBV6-3	TRBJ1-2	.	.	TGTGCCAGCAGCTTCGGACACGACGGGGGCTACACCTTC	CASSFGHDGGYTF
TRBV28	TRBJ1-5	.	many	TGTGCCAGCAACGACGGAGGTCAGCCCCAGCATTTT	CASNDGGQPQHF
TRBV12-2	TRBJ1-5	.	.	TGTGCAAGTCGCGCCTGGACAGGGGAACATAGCAATCAGCCCCAGCATTTT	CASRAWTGEHSNQPQHF
TRBV3-1/TRBV3-2	TRBJ1-2	.	.	TGTGCCAGCAGCCCCCTCTTTATTCGGGCTAACTATGGCTACACCTTC	CASSPLFIRANYGYTF